Described below is a single T cell receptor (beta chain) sequence and its context. This specimen belongs to a study of blood T cell repertoires in COVID-19. Study-wide context: Specimens from acute and convalescent COVID-19 originated in the United States, Italy and Spain.

From germline, CDR1 is MDHEN and CDR2 SYDVKM. This CDR3 is 18 amino acids long. V was pared by 7 bases and J by 4 bases, with 20 bases of the junction left unmatched. Original processing notes: Reference gene primer amplification yielded estimated nucleated cell counts. Clones were read by immunoSEQ multiplex PCR, and TCRdb kept only the in-frame ones, dropping some. The V and J calls and clone size were taken over from that table, and D and trimming were inferred from the DNA. Seen here are over 110,000 clones, around 80% observed once, and the top ten hold less than 2.5%. The chain recombines TRBV28 with TRBJ1-1, with 8 bases that match TRBD1. The TCR was taken from a woman between 55 and 75 years old with acute or convalescent COVID-19. Sequences were obtained from peripheral blood. CDR3 residues: CASMPFVGQGSPSTEAFF. The CDR3 DNA follows: TGTGCCAGCATGCCGTTCGTTGGACAGGGCTCCCCGAGCACTGAAGCTTTCTTT.